These 30 T cell receptor beta chains originate from one sample sequenced in a study of OX40 agonist ivuxolimab in advanced cancers. The data were produced by immunoSEQ multiplex PCR, yet TCRdb's version contains in-frame clones alone and is incomplete. The profile shows around 11,000 clones, 70% to 80% of them singletons. The sequencing here drew on CD4+ or CD8+ T cells sorted from blood, taken in a trial of the OX40 agonist ivuxolimab. Receptor source: an adult with an advanced solid tumor such as melanoma, head and neck, liver or kidney cancer.

This sequence joins TRBV7-2 and TRBJ2-7, with TRBD2 identical over 12 bases. Germline CDR1 reads SGHTA; CDR2 reads FQGNSA. Trimming cost V 3 bases and J 0 bases; bases outside gene matches: 12. The CDR3 runs 19 residues. The CDR3 protein is CASSFTPLAGGKSSYEQYF. The CDR3 DNA reads TGTGCCAGCAGCTTCACCCCACTAGCGGGAGGAAAGAGCTCCTACGAGCAGTACTTC.

This clone was observed once. The chain has TRBV6-5 and TRBJ2-1; D remains ambiguous. The germline V gene has CDR1 MNHEY and CDR2 SVGAGI. With 6 bases removed from V and 2 bases from J, the gap between germline ends came to 8 bases. This CDR3 comprises 13 residues. The CDR3 loop is CASRDGTYNEQFF. The CDR3 nucleotides are TGTGCCAGCAGGGACGGAACCTACAATGAGCAGTTCTTC.

The rearrangement uses TRBV28 and TRBJ2-7, with 7 positions matching TRBD1. The CDR3 sequence is 15 residues long. Trimming removed 6 bases from V and 3 bases from J; junction bases left unmatched: 11. Germline-derived CDR1 and CDR2 are MDHEN and SYDVKM. The CDR3 loop is CASSSLGQPFYEQYF. The DNA for the CDR3 is TGTGCCAGCAGCTCGCTGGGACAGCCTTTCTACGAGCAGTACTTC.

V gene TRBV4-3 combines with J gene TRBJ2-7; 8 bases line up with TRBD2. CDR1 LGHNA and CDR2 YSLEER come from the germline V gene. This CDR3 is 16 amino acids long. With 0 bases clipped from V and 2 bases from J, the junction kept 6 bases outside the gene matches. Written as DNA, the CDR3 is TGCGCCAGCAGCCAAGATCCAACGGGAGGGCCCTACGAGCAGTACTTC. Its protein product is CASSQDPTGGPYEQYF.

The chain employs TRBV6-1 and TRBJ2-7; D not certain. The CDR3 is 11 residues long. CDR1 MNHNS and CDR2 SASEGT come from the germline V gene. The V end lost 5 bases, the J end lost 7 bases, and 9 bases lay between the germline ends. This CDR3 is CASSSREEQYF. Written as DNA, the CDR3 is TGTGCCAGCAGTTCCCGTGAGGAGCAGTACTTC.

The CDR3 DNA follows: TGTGCCAGCAGCTGGCCATTGGGGGACGCAATAGCCAAAAACATTCAGTACTTC. It specifies CASSWPLGDAIAKNIQYF. The chain carries TRBV7-9 and TRBJ2-4; D assignment may be TRBD1 or TRBD2 (5 bases each). CDR1 and CDR2 (germline): SEHNR, FQNEAQ (reference sequence). Between the trimmed V and J ends, which lost 4 bases and 0 bases, there was a span of 19 bases. CDR3 length equals 18 residues.

This chain connects TRBV7-2 to TRBJ2-5; 9 bases line up with TRBD1. Per germline, CDR1 SGHTA and CDR2 FQGNSA. The CDR3 runs to 15 residues. Unmatched junction bases numbered 4, after V lost 5 bases and J lost 0 bases. CDR3 nucleotides: TGTGCCAGCAGCCCCGGGACAGGGTACCAAGAGACCCAGTACTTC. Residues: CASSPGTGYQETQYF.

The gene calls are TRBV6-6 and TRBJ2-7; D gene uncertain. The CDR3 sequence is 11 residues long. CDR1 and CDR2 from the germline V gene are MNHNY and SVGAGI (reference sequence). V lost 3 bases and J lost 5, with 5 bases in between. The CDR3 here is CASSYADEQYF. The CDR3 DNA sequence: TGTGCCAGCAGTTATGCCGACGAGCAGTACTTC.

V usage is TRBV2 and J usage is TRBJ1-2; the match to TRBD1 covers 11 bases. CDR1 is SNHLY and CDR2 is FYNNEI in the germline V gene. This CDR3 region has 18 residues. After removal of 2 bases from V and 1 base from J, the junction contained 9 bases not matched to a gene. Here the CDR3 reads CASSESEGQGEINYGYTF. The CDR3 region has the DNA TGTGCCAGCAGTGAATCAGAGGGACAGGGGGAAATTAACTATGGCTACACCTTC.

The genes are TRBV28 and TRBJ1-5; D is ambiguous. CDR3 length: 13 amino acids. From germline, CDR1 is MDHEN and CDR2 SYDVKM. Trimming stripped 5 bases from V and 0 bases from J, with 5 bases between. The CDR3 bases are TGTGCCAGCAGTCTCTATAGCAATCAGCCCCAGCATTTT. It codes for CASSLYSNQPQHF.

Points on this clone: A much bigger clone sits one base away, suggesting this may be a read error. J is TRBJ2-7 and V is TRBV7-6; TRBD2 might be the D (5 bases). CDR1 SGHVS and CDR2 FNYEAQ come from the germline V gene. This CDR3 region has 16 residues. Trimming removed 2 bases at V and 2 bases at J, with 16 bases between. CDR3 nucleotides: TGTGCCAGCAGCTTAAGAATAGGTAGCGAAACCTACGAGCAGTACTTC. Its translation is CASSLRIGSETYEQYF.

V usage is TRBV9 and J usage is TRBJ2-3; no clear D gene. The germline V gene has CDR1 SGDLS and CDR2 YYNGEE. This CDR3 is built from 13 residues. Between the trimmed V and J ends, which lost 1 base and 0 bases, there was a span of 3 bases. CDR3 in DNA: TGTGCCAGCAGCGTAACTAGCACAGATACGCAGTATTTT. This sequence encodes CASSVTSTDTQYF. The variable domain in full, completed from reference TRBV9 and TRBJ2-3, reads DSGVTQTPKHLITATGQRVTLRCSPRSGDLSVYWYQQSLDQGLQFLIQYYNGEERAKGNILERFSAQQFPDLHSELNLSSLELGDSALYFCASSVTSTDTQYFGPGTRLTVL.

The chain combines TRBV27 with TRBJ2-7; either TRBD1 or TRBD2 may fit D (5 bases each). Germline CDR1 MNHEY, CDR2 SMNVEV (reference sequence). The CDR3 runs to 11 residues. The V end was cut by 7 bases, the J end by 4 bases, with 8 bases between. CDR3 nucleotides: TGTGCCAGCATCGAGGGGTACGAGCAGTACTTC. Translation: CASIEGYEQYF.

This CDR3 reads CASSYLTNTGELFF. Here the CDR3 DNA reads TGTGCCAGCAGTTACTTAACCAACACCGGGGAGCTGTTTTTT. The chain employs TRBV6-5 and TRBJ2-2; unclear D gene. CDR1 is MNHEY, CDR2 SVGAGI, per germline. This CDR3 region has 14 residues. The V end was cut by 1 base, the J end by 2 bases, with 5 bases between.

The chain has TRBV9 and TRBJ1-1; D gene uncertain. Trimming pared 3 bases from V and 4 bases from J, leaving 7 bases between. CDR1 and CDR2 (germline): SGDLS, YYNGEE. This CDR3 is 12 amino acids long. Here the CDR3 reads CASSATGTEAFF. In DNA form, the CDR3 reads TGTGCCAGCAGCGCAACGGGCACTGAAGCTTTCTTT.

The gene calls are TRBV27 and TRBJ2-7; 9 nucleotides agree with TRBD1. Germline CDR1 is MNHEY and CDR2 is SMNVEV (reference sequence). This CDR3 region has 15 residues. V lost 5 bases and J lost 3; bases outside the gene matches: 8. Here the CDR3 DNA reads TGTGCCAGCAGTCCGGGGACAGGGACCCACTACGAGCAGTACTTC. This encodes CASSPGTGTHYEQYF.

V usage is TRBV5-1 and J usage is TRBJ2-1; 8 bases are a match to TRBD1. Germline lookup yields CDR1 SGHRS and CDR2 YFSETQ. The junction had 10 bases not matched to a gene; V was cut back by 4 bases and J by 7 bases. This CDR3 region has 15 residues. CDR3 region: CASSQDGQGRNEQFF. Written as DNA, the CDR3 is TGCGCCAGCAGCCAGGACGGACAGGGTAGGAATGAGCAGTTCTTC.

The gene calls are TRBV7-6 and TRBJ2-7; D uncertain. Trimming cost V 1 base and J 7 bases, with 11 bases left between them. The CDR3 is made up of 13 amino acids. Germline V gene data show CDR1 as SGHVS and CDR2 as FNYEAQ. CDR3 coding DNA: TGTGCCAGCAGCTTAGAGGTCACGGGTGAGCAGTACTTC. Translating gives CASSLEVTGEQYF.

This chain links TRBV27 with TRBJ2-3; the match to TRBD2 covers 12 bases. Germline-derived CDR1 and CDR2 are MNHEY and SMNVEV (reference sequence). There are 15 residues in the CDR3. V lost 5 bases to trimming and J lost 3 bases; unmatched junction nucleotides: 3. As DNA, the CDR3 is TGTGCCAGCAGTCCCGGGACTAGCGGGACAGATACGCAGTATTTT. Translated, it gives CASSPGTSGTDTQYF.

The gene calls are TRBV28 and TRBJ2-4; D unclear. The ends were cut back, 2 bases at V and 2 bases at J, with 4 bases in the middle. The CDR3 covers 13 residues. Germline loops: CDR1 MDHEN, CDR2 SYDVKM. The CDR3 is CASSLRTKNIQYF. The CDR3, as DNA: TGTGCCAGCAGTTTACGGACCAAAAACATTCAGTACTTC.

The V gene is TRBV27, the J gene TRBJ1-1, with D possibly being TRBD1 (6 bases). From germline, CDR1 is MNHEY and CDR2 SMNVEV (reference sequence). The length of the CDR3 is 14 residues. Trimming removed 3 bases from V and 1 base from J, with 9 bases in between. This CDR3 reads CASSFKGGNTEAFF. The CDR3 DNA reads as TGTGCCAGCAGTTTTAAGGGGGGGAACACTGAAGCTTTCTTT.

This clone showed up just once. This rearrangement joins TRBV5-5 to TRBJ1-1; D call uncertain. CDR1 is SGHKS, CDR2 YYEKEE, per germline (reference sequence). Trimming removed 5 bases from V and 2 bases from J, with 10 bases in between. The CDR3 has 13 residues. In DNA form, the CDR3 reads TGTGCCAGCAGTCCGGACGGCAACACTGAAGCTTTCTTT. It codes for CASSPDGNTEAFF.

The chain is built from TRBV4-1 and TRBJ1-1; the D is unclear. Trimming left V 4 bases short and J 7 bases short, with 13 bases between. CDR1 MGHRA and CDR2 YSYEKL come from the germline V gene. This CDR3 comprises 13 residues. The CDR3 DNA is TGCGCCAGCAGCCTCACCTCCCGCCTTGAAGCTTTCTTT. Protein sequence: CASSLTSRLEAFF.

This sequence joins TRBV28 and TRBJ2-7; D not resolved. Looked up from germline, CDR1 is MDHEN and CDR2 is SYDVKM. The CDR3 extends over 10 amino acids. V lost 3 bases to trimming and J lost 6 bases, with 3 bases between them. CDR3 residues: CASSLSEQYF. CDR3 bases: TGTGCCAGCAGTTTGTCCGAGCAGTACTTC.

The rearrangement joins TRBV4-3 to TRBJ1-2; weak D call: TRBD1 (5 bases). Germline CDR1 reads LGHNA; CDR2 reads YSLEER. Trimming stripped 0 bases from V and 8 bases from J, with 19 bases between. The CDR3 extends over 16 amino acids. The CDR3 sequence is CASSQDLSQGVYGYTF. Written as DNA, the CDR3 is TGCGCCAGCAGCCAAGATCTCAGCCAGGGCGTCTACGGCTACACCTTC.

J is TRBJ1-5 and V is TRBV7-2; maybe TRBD1 (5 bases). Trimming removed 3 bases from V and 1 base from J, with 10 bases in between. Germline CDR1 reads SGHTA; CDR2 reads FQGNSA. CDR3 length equals 15 residues. Written as DNA, the CDR3 is TGTGCCAGCAGCTTGGAGGCAGGGAGCAATCAGCCCCAGCATTTT. Encoded protein: CASSLEAGSNQPQHF.

This clone has just a few counts. The chain uses TRBV6-5 and TRBJ1-5; D may be TRBD1 (5 bases). Trimming stripped 6 bases from V and 4 bases from J, with 13 bases between. CDR1 MNHEY and CDR2 SVGAGI come from the germline V gene. This CDR3 has 14 residues. CDR3 DNA sequence: TGTGCCAGCAGCCTGGACACCCTGAATCAGCCCCAGCATTTT. It specifies CASSLDTLNQPQHF.

The V gene is TRBV7-9, the J gene TRBJ2-3, with TRBD2 matching 12 bases. This CDR3 is built from 18 residues. In germline, CDR1 is SEHNR, CDR2 FQNEAQ (reference sequence). The junction had 8 bases not matched to a gene; V was cut back by 0 bases and J by 4 bases. The CDR3 DNA sequence: TGTGCCAGCAGCTTAGCCCTACTAGCGGGGGGCGTGGCAGATACGCAGTATTTT. Protein product: CASSLALLAGGVADTQYF.

This clone was seen just once. The V and J genes are TRBV27 and TRBJ1-1; D gene ambiguous. This CDR3 contains 13 residues. Germline V gives CDR1 MNHEY, CDR2 SMNVEV (reference sequence). V lost 4 bases and J 4 bases, leaving 10 bases between the germline ends. CDR3 loop: CASSSYSGTEAFF. The DNA of the CDR3 is TGTGCCAGCAGTTCGTATAGCGGCACTGAAGCTTTCTTT.

The chain joins TRBV15 to TRBJ2-1; 8 nucleotides align to TRBD2. Losses at the gene ends were 1 base for V and 5 bases for J; bases not matched to a gene: 7. The CDR3 length is 16 residues. Per germline, CDR1 LNHNV and CDR2 YYDKDF (reference sequence). CDR3 protein: CATSRARGGLNNEQFF. The CDR3 bases are TGTGCCACCAGCAGAGCCCGGGGGGGGCTGAACAATGAGCAGTTCTTC.